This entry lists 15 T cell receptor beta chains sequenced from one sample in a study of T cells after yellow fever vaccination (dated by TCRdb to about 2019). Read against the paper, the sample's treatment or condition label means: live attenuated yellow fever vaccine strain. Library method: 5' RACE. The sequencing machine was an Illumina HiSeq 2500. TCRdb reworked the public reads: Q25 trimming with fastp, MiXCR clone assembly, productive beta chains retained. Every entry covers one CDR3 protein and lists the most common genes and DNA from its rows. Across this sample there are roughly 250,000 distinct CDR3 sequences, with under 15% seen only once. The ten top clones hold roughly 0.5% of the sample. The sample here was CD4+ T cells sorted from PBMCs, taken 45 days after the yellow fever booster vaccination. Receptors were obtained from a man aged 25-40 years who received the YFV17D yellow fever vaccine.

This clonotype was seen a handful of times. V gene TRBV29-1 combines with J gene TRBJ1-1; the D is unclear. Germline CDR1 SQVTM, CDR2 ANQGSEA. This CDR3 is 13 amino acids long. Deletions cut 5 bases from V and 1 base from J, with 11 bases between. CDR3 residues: CSVLVAGNTEAFF. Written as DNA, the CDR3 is TGCAGCGTTCTCGTGGCAGGGAACACTGAAGCTTTCTTT.

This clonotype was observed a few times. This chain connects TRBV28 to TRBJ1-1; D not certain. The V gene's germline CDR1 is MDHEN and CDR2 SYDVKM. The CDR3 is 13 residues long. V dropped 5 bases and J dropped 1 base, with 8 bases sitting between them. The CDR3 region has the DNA TGTGCCAGCAGTCGTGGGCGGAACACTGAAGCTTTCTTT. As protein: CASSRGRNTEAFF.

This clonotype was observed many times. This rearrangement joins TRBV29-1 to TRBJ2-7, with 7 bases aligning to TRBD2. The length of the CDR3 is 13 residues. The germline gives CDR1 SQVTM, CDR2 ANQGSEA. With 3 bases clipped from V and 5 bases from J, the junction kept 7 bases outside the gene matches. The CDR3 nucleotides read TGCAGCGTTGAGCTAGCGGCTTTTAACGAGCAGTACTTC. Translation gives CSVELAAFNEQYF.

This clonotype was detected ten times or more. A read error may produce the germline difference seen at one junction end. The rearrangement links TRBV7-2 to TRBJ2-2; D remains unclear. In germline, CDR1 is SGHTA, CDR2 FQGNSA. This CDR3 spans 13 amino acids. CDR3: CASSLAATGELFF. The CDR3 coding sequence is TGCGCCAGCAGCTTGGCGGCCACCGGGGAGCTGTTTTTT.

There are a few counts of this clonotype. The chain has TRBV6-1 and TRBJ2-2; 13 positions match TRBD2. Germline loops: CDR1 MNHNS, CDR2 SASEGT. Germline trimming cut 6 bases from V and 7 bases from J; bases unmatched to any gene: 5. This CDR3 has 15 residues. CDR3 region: CASSRLAGGGGELFF. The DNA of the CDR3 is TGTGCCAGCAGCAGACTAGCGGGAGGAGGCGGGGAGCTGTTTTTT.

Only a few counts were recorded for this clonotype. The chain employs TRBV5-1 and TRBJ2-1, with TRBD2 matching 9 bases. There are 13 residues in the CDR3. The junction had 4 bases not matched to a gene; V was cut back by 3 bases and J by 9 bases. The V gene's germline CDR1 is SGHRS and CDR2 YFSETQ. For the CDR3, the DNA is TGCGCCAGCAGCTCGCGGGAGGGAGCTGAGCAGTTCTTC. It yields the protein CASSSREGAEQFF.

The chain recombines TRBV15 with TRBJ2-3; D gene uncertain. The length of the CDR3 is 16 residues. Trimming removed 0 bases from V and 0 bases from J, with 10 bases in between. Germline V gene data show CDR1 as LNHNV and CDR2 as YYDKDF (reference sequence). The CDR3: CATSRDATSSTDTQYF. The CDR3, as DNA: TGTGCCACCAGCAGAGATGCGACTTCTAGCACAGATACGCAGTATTTT.

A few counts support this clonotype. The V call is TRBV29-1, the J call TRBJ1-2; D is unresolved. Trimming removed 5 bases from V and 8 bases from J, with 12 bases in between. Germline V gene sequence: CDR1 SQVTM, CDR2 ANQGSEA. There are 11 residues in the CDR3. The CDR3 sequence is CSVLGSGGYTF. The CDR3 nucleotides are TGCAGCGTTCTTGGGTCCGGGGGCTACACCTTC.

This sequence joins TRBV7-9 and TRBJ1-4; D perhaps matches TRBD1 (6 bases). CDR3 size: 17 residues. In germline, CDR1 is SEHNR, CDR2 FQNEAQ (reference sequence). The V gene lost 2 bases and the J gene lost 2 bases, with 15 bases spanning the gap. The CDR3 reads CASSLNGGLGTNEKLFF. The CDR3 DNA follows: TGTGCCAGCAGCTTAAATGGGGGGCTCGGGACTAATGAAAAACTGTTTTTT.

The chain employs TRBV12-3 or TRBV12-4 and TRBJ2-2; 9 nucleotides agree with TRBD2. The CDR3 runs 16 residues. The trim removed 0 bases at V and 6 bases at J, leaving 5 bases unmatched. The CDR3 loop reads CASSLASGSRAGELFF. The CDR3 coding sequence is TGTGCCAGCAGTTTAGCTAGCGGGAGTCGAGCCGGGGAGCTGTTTTTT.

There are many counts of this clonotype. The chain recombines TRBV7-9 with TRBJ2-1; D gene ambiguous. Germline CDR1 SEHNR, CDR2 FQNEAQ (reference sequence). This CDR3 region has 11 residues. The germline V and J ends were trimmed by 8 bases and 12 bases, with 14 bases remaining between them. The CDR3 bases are TGTGCCAGCGGATTGGAGACTGTGCAGTTCTTC. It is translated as CASGLETVQFF.

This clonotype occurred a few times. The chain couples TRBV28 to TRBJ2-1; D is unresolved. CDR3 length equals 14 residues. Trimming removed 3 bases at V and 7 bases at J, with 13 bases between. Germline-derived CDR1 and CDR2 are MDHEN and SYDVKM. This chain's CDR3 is CASSFGSHYNEQFF. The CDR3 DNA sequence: TGTGCCAGCAGTTTTGGGTCTCACTATAATGAGCAGTTCTTC.

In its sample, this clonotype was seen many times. CDR3 sequence (DNA): TGTGCCAGCAGCTGGAGGGGTGCCCACCTAAGCACAGATACGCAGTATTTT. It is translated as CASSWRGAHLSTDTQYF. This rearrangement joins TRBV11-2 to TRBJ2-3; weak D call: TRBD2 (6 bases). From germline, CDR1 is SGHAT and CDR2 FQNNGV. The V gene lost 4 bases and the J gene lost 0 bases, with 17 bases spanning the gap. This CDR3 contains 17 residues.

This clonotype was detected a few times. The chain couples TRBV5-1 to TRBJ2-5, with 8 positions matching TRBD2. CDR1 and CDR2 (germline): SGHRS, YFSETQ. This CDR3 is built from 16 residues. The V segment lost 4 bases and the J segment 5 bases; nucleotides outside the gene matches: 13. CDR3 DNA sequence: TGCGCCAGCAGCCCGGGAGGGTCCCTCGCTCAGGAGACCCAGTACTTC. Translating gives CASSPGGSLAQETQYF.

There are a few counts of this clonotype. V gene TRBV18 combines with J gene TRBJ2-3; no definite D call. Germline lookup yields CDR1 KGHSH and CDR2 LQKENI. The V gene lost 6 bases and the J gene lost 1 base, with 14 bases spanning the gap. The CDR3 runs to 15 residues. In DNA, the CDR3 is TGTGCCAGCTCCTCCCAGACTTTGGGCACAGATACGCAGTATTTT. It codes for CASSSQTLGTDTQYF. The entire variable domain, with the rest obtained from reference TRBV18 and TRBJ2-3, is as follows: NAGVMQNPRHLVRRRGQEARLRCSPMKGHSHVYWYRQLPEEGLKFMVYLQKENIIDESGMPKERFSAEFPKEGPSILRIQQVVRGDSAAYFCASSSQTLGTDTQYFGPGTRLTVL.